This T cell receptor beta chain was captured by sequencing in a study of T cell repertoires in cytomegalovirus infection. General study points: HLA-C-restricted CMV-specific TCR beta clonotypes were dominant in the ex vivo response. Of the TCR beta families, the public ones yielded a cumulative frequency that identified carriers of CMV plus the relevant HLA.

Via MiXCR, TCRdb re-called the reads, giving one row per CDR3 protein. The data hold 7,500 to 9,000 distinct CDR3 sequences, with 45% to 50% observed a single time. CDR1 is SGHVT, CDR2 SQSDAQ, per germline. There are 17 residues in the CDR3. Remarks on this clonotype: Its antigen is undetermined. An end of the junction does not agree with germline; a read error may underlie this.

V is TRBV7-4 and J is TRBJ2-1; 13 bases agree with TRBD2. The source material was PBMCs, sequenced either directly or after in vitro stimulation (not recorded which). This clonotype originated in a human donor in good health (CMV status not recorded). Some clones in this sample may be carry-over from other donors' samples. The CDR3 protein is CASSSAETSGRYNQQFF. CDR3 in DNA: TGTGCCAGTAGCTCAGCCGAGACTAGCGGGAGGTACAATCAGCAGTTCTTC.